The entry below describes one T cell receptor (beta chain). The V and J ends lost 2 bases and 4 bases, in that order; junction bases with no gene match: 0. Germline V gives CDR1 MDHEN, CDR2 SYDVKM. The CDR3 runs to 13 residues. A single record per CDR3 protein comes from TCRdb applying MiXCR to the 5' RACE reads. The data hold 55,000 to 75,000 distinct CDR3 sequences, with about 13% observed a single time. This entry comes from a study of neurological immune-mediated disorders. The receptor was isolated from a woman aged 55-69 years with HTLV-1-associated myelopathy (HAM/TSP). The rearrangement uses TRBV28 and TRBJ2-7, with 9 bases lining up with TRBD1. Sequencing was performed on PBMCs. CDR3 DNA: TGTGCCAGCAGTTTAGGACAGGGGTACGAGCAGTACTTC. Residues: CASSLGQGYEQYF.